This T cell receptor (beta chain) was observed in a study of T cell repertoires in cytomegalovirus infection. On the study more broadly: Recently identified HLA-C-restricted and well-studied HLA-B-restricted CMV epitopes were used. It can be stated that public TCR beta signatures indicated CMV infection as well as a matching HLA type. Overall study findings and caveats: In two of eight donors, the top clonotype was HLA-C-restricted CMV-specific. Pooled public TCR beta family frequency picked out CMV carriers with the relevant HLA.

TCRdb redid the calling of the reads with MiXCR, one entry per CDR3 protein. This sample has fewer than 950,000 distinct CDR3 sequences, with over 25% found just once. In germline, CDR1 is MNHEY, CDR2 SMNVEV (reference sequence). The V end was cut by 4 bases, the J end by 2 bases, with 13 bases between. The CDR3 is 15 residues long. For this clonotype: The antigen is unknown.

The specimen was cultured CD8+ T cells from PBMCs, collected from culture after CMV antigen stimulation. This TCR came from a human donor in good health (CMV status not recorded). Some clones in this sample may be carry-over from other donors' samples. The gene calls are TRBV27 and TRBJ2-3; TRBD1 or TRBD2 may be the D gene (5 bases each). The CDR3 spells CASSWGLIDTDTQYF. CDR3 sequence (DNA): TGTGCCAGCAGTTGGGGGTTGATCGACACAGATACGCAGTATTTT.